The 18 T cell receptor beta chains given below trace back to one sample, sequenced in a study of blood T cell repertoires in COVID-19. Measured with immunoSEQ multiplex PCR; TCRdb has only the in-frame clones, and not every one. The top ten hold roughly 1.4% of the sample, which has roughly 400,000 clones, approximately 91% seen once. The sequenced sample was PBMCs or T cells enriched from blood (not recorded which). These receptors all stem from a woman aged 18-30 years who had been exposed to COVID-19.

The chain couples TRBV18 to TRBJ1-2, with D possibly matching TRBD1 (6 bases). V was clipped by 2 bases and J by 8 bases, with 9 bases between them. The CDR3 is made up of 12 amino acids. The germline gives CDR1 KGHSH, CDR2 LQKENI. Here the CDR3 DNA reads TGTGCCAGCTCACCAGGGGGCGGAGGCTACACCTTC. Amino acids: CASSPGGGGYTF.

The chain employs TRBV2 and TRBJ2-6, with a tentative D call TRBD2 (6 bases). Germline V gene lookup returns CDR1 SNHLY and CDR2 FYNNEI. The ends were cut back, 4 bases at V and 2 bases at J, with 15 bases in the middle. CDR3 length: 17 residues. CDR3 nucleotides: TGTGCCAGCAGTGGGCCGGGGGAAAGAACTGGGGCCAACGTCCTGACTTTC. As protein: CASSGPGERTGANVLTF.

The CDR3 sequence: CASTQDWIEQFF. In DNA form, the CDR3 reads TGTGCCAGCACCCAGGACTGGATTGAGCAGTTCTTC. The V gene is TRBV12-3 or TRBV12-4, the J gene TRBJ2-1; TRBD2 might be the D (5 bases). The V end lost 7 bases, the J end lost 9 bases, and 13 bases lay between the germline ends. This CDR3 is built from 12 residues.

The chain recombines TRBV27 with TRBJ1-6; a weak D match, TRBD1 (5 bases). Germline CDR1 reads MNHEY; CDR2 reads SMNVEV (reference sequence). The CDR3 spans 16 residues. V shed 5 bases and J shed 0 bases, with 11 bases lying between them. The CDR3 DNA follows: TGTGCCAGCAGTCAACGACAGAGCTCCTATAATTCACCCCTCCACTTT. This sequence encodes CASSQRQSSYNSPLHF.

The chain employs TRBV2 and TRBJ2-3; 10 nucleotides agree with TRBD2. Losses at the gene ends were 7 bases for V and 2 bases for J; bases not matched to a gene: 3. CDR1 and CDR2 (germline): SNHLY, FYNNEI. CDR3 length: 14 residues. The CDR3 reads CASKLAGATDTQYF. The CDR3, as DNA: TGTGCCAGCAAGCTAGCGGGAGCCACAGATACGCAGTATTTT.

The chain uses TRBV5-1 and TRBJ2-3, with 14 bases identical to TRBD2. The CDR3 loop spans 18 amino acids. Germline CDR1 reads SGHRS; CDR2 reads YFSETQ. Trimming at V came to 4 bases and at J to 2 bases, leaving 9 bases not matched to a gene. CDR3 loop: CASSLRTSGGTNTDTQYF. The CDR3 DNA reads TGCGCCAGCAGCCTACGGACTAGCGGGGGGACTAACACAGATACGCAGTATTTT.

V and J are TRBV7-2 and TRBJ1-1, with 7 positions matching TRBD1. Trimming at V came to 5 bases and at J to 4 bases, leaving 10 bases not matched to a gene. The germline gives CDR1 SGHTA, CDR2 FQGNSA. This CDR3 is built from 15 residues. The CDR3 nucleotides read TGTGCCAGCAGCCCGCACCCAGGGGGAGGCACTGAAGCTTTCTTT. Its protein is CASSPHPGGGTEAFF.

CDR3 residues: CSVERTSGGQGGEQYF. Written as DNA, the CDR3 is TGCAGCGTTGAACGGACTAGCGGGGGGCAAGGGGGCGAGCAGTACTTC. This chain joins TRBV29-1 and TRBJ2-7, with 14 bases matching TRBD2. CDR1 and CDR2 (germline): SQVTM, ANQGSEA. The CDR3 covers 16 residues. V shed 2 bases and J 6 bases; nucleotides not matched to a gene: 9.

The chain has TRBV7-2 and TRBJ1-2, with TRBD1 as a possible D gene (5 bases). V was pared by 5 bases and J by 8 bases, with 21 bases between. The CDR3 loop spans 15 amino acids. Looked up from germline, CDR1 is SGHTA and CDR2 is FQGNSA. CDR3 bases: TGTGCCAGCAGCCCAGCGGGACGTGGTGTGAGGGGCTACACCTTC. Protein: CASSPAGRGVRGYTF.

V is TRBV5-6 and J is TRBJ1-6; D is unresolved. V was trimmed by 0 bases and J by 7 bases, leaving 14 bases between them. Germline V gene sequence: CDR1 SGHDT, CDR2 YYEEEE. This CDR3 is 16 amino acids long. The CDR3 spells CASSLGLGGENSPLHF. The CDR3 DNA follows: TGTGCCAGCAGCTTGGGTCTAGGCGGAGAGAATTCACCCCTCCACTTT. Using reference TRBV5-6 and TRBJ1-6 for the parts outside the CDR3, the full variable domain is DAGVTQSPTHLIKTRGQQVTLRCSPKSGHDTVSWYQQALGQGPQFIFQYYEEEERQRGNFPDRFSGHQFPNYSSELNVNALLLGDSALYLCASSLGLGGENSPLHFGNGTRLTVT.

The V gene is TRBV5-6, the J gene TRBJ2-7, with unresolved D. CDR1 and CDR2 from the germline V gene are SGHDT and YYEEEE. CDR3 length: 14 amino acids. Trimming left V 4 bases short and J 0 bases short, with 11 bases between. CDR3 loop: CASSRGISSYEQYF. CDR3 nucleotides: TGTGCCAGCAGCCGCGGAATATCCTCCTACGAGCAGTACTTC.

About this clone: A read error may account for a junction end that differs from germline. The rearrangement uses TRBV28 and TRBJ1-6; D call uncertain. This CDR3 is 9 amino acids long. Germline-derived CDR1 and CDR2 are MDHEN and SYDVKM. This CDR3 is CASSSKRGF. The CDR3 nucleotides read TGTGCCAGCAGTAGTAAGAGAGGATTT. Full variable domain (outside the CDR3, taken from reference TRBV28 and TRBJ1-6): DVKVTQSSRYLVKRTGEKVFLECVQDMDHENMFWYRQDPGLGLRLIYFSYDVKMKEKGDIPEGYSVSREKKERFSLILESASTNQTSMYLCASSSKRGFGNGTRLTVT.

The gene calls are TRBV6-6 and TRBJ2-1; the D is unclear. V lost 2 bases to trimming and J lost 8 bases, with 13 bases between them. The CDR3 spans 14 residues. Germline V gene lookup returns CDR1 MNHNY and CDR2 SVGAGI (reference sequence). CDR3 DNA sequence: TGTGCCAGCAGTTACCGAGGTAGCATCGATGAGCAGTTCTTC. Amino acids: CASSYRGSIDEQFF.

V gene TRBV11-2 combines with J gene TRBJ2-2; TRBD2 agrees at 8 bases. Germline loops: CDR1 SGHAT, CDR2 FQNNGV. The CDR3 extends over 18 amino acids. Trimming removed 1 base from V and 0 bases from J; junction bases left unmatched: 7. CDR3 in DNA: TGTGCCAGCAGCTTAGTGACTAGCGTCTACTCGAACACCGGGGAGCTGTTTTTT. Its protein is CASSLVTSVYSNTGELFF.

This sequence joins TRBV12-3 or TRBV12-4 and TRBJ2-3, with D uncertain. V was cut by 2 bases and J by 4 bases, with 4 bases left in between. The CDR3 covers 12 residues. The CDR3 DNA reads as TGTGCCAGCAGTTTACGGGCAGATACGCAGTATTTT. It translates to CASSLRADTQYF.

This chain joins TRBV11-3 and TRBJ1-1; D gene uncertain. From germline, CDR1 is SGHNT and CDR2 YENEEA. The length of the CDR3 is 13 residues. The V gene lost 3 bases and the J gene lost 1 base, with 6 bases spanning the gap. CDR3 protein: CASSFHTNTEAFF. The CDR3 nucleotides are TGTGCCAGCAGCTTTCACACGAACACTGAAGCTTTCTTT.

The chain combines TRBV7-9 with TRBJ1-6, with TRBD1 identical over 9 bases. The junction had 4 bases not matched to a gene; V was cut back by 3 bases and J by 7 bases. Germline V lookup: CDR1 SEHNR, CDR2 FQNEAQ (reference sequence). This CDR3 comprises 15 residues. The CDR3 nucleotides read TGTGCCAGCAGCTTTTGGGACAGGGACAATTCACCCCTCCACTTT. Its translation: CASSFWDRDNSPLHF.

V gene TRBV6-2 or TRBV6-3 combines with J gene TRBJ2-1, with TRBD2 matching over 10 bases. Germline assignment: CDR1 MNHEY and CDR2 SVGEGT. The ends lost 3 bases at V and 12 bases at J; junction bases unmatched: 14. The CDR3 is made up of 16 amino acids. In DNA, the CDR3 is TGTGCCAGCAGTTATGGGGCCCCAACTAGCGGGGTGGGGCAGTTCTTC. Translated, it gives CASSYGAPTSGVGQFF.